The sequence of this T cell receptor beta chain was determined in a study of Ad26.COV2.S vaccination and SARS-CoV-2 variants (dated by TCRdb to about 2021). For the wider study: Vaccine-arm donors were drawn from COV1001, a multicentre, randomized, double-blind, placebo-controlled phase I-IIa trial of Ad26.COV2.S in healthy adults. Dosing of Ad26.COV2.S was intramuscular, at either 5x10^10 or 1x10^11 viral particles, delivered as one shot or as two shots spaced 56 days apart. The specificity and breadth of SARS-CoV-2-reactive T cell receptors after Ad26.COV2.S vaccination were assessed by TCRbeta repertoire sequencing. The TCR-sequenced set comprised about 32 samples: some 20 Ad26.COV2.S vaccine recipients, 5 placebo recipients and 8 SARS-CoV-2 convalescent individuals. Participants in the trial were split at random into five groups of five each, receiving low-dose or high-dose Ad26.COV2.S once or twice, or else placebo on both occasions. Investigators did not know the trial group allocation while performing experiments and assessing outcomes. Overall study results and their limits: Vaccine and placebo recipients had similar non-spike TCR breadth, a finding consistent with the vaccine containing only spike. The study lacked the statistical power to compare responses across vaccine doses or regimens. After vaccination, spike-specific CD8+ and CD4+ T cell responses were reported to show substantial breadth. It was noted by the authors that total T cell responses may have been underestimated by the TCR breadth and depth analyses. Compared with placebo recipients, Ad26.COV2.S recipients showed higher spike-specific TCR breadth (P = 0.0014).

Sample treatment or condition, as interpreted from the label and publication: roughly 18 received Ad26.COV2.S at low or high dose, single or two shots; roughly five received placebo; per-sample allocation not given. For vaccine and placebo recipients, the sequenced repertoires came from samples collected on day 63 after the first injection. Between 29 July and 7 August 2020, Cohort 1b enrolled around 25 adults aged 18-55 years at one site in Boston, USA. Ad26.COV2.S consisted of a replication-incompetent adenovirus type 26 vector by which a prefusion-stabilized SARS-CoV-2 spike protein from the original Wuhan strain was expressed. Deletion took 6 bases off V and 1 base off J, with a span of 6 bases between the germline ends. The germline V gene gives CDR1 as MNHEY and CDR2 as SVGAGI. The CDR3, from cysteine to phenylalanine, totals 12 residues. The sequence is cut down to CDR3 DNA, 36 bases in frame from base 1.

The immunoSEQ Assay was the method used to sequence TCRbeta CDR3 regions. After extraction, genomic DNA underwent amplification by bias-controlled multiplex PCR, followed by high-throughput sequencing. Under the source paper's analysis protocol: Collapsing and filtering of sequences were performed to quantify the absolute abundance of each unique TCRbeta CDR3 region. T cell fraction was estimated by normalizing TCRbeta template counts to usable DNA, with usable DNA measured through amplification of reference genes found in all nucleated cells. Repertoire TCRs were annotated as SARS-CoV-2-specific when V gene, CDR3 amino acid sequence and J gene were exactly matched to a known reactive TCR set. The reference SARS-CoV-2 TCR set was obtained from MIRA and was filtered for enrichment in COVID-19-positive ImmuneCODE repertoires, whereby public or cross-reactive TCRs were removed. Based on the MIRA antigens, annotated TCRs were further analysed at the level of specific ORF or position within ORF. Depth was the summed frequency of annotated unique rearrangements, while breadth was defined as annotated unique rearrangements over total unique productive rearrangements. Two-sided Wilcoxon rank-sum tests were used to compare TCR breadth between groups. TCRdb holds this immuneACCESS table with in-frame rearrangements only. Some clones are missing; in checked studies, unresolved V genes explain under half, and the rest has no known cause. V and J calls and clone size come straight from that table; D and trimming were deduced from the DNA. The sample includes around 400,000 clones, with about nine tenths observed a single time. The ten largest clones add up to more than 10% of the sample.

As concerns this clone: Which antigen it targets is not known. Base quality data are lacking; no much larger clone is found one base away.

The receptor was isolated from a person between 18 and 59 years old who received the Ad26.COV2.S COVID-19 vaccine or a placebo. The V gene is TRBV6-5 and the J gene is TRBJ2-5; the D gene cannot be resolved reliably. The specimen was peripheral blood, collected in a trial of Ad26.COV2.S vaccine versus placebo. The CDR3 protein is CASRQRQETQYF. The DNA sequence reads TGTGCCAGCAGGCAGCGCCAAGAGACCCAGTACTTC.